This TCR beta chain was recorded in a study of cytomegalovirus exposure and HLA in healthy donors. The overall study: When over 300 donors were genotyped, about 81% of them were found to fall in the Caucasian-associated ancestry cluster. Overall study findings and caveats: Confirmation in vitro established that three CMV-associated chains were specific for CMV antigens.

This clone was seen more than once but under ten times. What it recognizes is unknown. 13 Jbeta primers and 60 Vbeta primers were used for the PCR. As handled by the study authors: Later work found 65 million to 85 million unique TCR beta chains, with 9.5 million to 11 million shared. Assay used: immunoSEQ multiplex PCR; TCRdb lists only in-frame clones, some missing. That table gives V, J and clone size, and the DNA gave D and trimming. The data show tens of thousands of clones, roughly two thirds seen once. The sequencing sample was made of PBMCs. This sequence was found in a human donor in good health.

DNA of the CDR3: TGCGCCAGCAGCTTGGGGACAGGGGACGAGCAGTACTTC. Residues: CASSLGTGDEQYF. This rearrangement joins TRBV5-1 to TRBJ2-7, with 9 bases fitting TRBD1. The CDR3 covers 13 residues. Looked up from germline, CDR1 is SGHRS and CDR2 is YFSETQ. The junction had 0 bases not matched to a gene; V was cut back by 0 bases and J by 5 bases.